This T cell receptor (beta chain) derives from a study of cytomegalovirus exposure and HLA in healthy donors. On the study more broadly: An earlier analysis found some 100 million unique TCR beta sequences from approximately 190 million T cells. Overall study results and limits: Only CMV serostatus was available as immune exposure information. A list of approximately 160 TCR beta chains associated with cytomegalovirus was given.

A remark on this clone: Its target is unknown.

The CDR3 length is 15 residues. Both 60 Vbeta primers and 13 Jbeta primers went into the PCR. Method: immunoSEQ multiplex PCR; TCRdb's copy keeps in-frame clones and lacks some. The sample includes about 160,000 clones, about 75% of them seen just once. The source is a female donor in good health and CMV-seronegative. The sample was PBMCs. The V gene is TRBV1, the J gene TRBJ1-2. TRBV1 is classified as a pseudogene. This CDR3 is CTSTYAARPGDGYTF. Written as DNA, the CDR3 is TGCACCAGCACCTACGCGGCCCGACCCGGGGATGGCTACACCTTC.